Listed here are 8 T cell receptor beta chains from one sample, sequenced in a study of a mutant IDH1 vaccine in newly diagnosed glioma. Time point of the sample: week 11, during vaccination. One vaccine dose held 300 ug of mutant IDH1 20-mer peptide and came with topical imiquimod. No antigen is known for these receptors. Repertoires were generated with immunoSEQ multiplex PCR, while TCRdb's copy carries only in-frame clones and drops some. The repertoire holds tens of thousands of clones, with over 65% as singletons. The sequencing here drew on PBMCs, taken from a glioma patient whose treatment included an IDH1 peptide vaccine. Receptors originate from a woman between 18 and 30 years old with glioma.

The rearrangement joins TRBV7-8 to TRBJ2-3; D gene uncertain. CDR3 size: 11 residues. The germline gives CDR1 SGHVS, CDR2 FQNEAQ. V was trimmed by 3 bases and J by 12 bases, leaving 10 bases between them. CDR3 bases: TGTGCCAGCAGCTTCTACGGACCCCAGTATTTT. The encoded protein is CASSFYGPQYF.

The chain couples TRBV7-2 to TRBJ2-7; D might be TRBD2 (5 bases). This CDR3 comprises 14 residues. The ends were cut back, 5 bases at V and 4 bases at J, with 15 bases in the middle. Germline V gene data show CDR1 as SGHTA and CDR2 as FQGNSA. The CDR3 loop is CASSVNGLFYEQYF. CDR3 nucleotides: TGTGCCAGCAGCGTCAACGGACTTTTTTACGAGCAGTACTTC. Using reference TRBV7-2 and TRBJ2-7 for the parts outside the CDR3, the full variable domain is GAGVSQSPSNKVTEKGKDVELRCDPISGHTALYWYRQSLGQGLEFLIYFQGNSAPDKSGLPSDRFSAERTGGSVSTLTIQRTQQEDSAVYLCASSVNGLFYEQYFGPGTRLTVT.

In its sample, this clone was seen once. The rearrangement uses TRBV5-4 and TRBJ2-3; TRBD1 matches at 9 bases. J lost 6 bases, V lost 4 bases, and 12 bases had no gene match. This CDR3 is 16 amino acids long. Germline CDR1 reads SGHNT; CDR2 reads YYREEE (reference sequence). This CDR3 reads CASSAGQGPRMDTQYF. In DNA form, the CDR3 reads TGTGCCAGCAGCGCCGGACAGGGGCCCCGGATGGATACGCAGTATTTT.

The gene calls are TRBV4-1 and TRBJ1-1, with D possibly TRBD1 on 5 matching bases. Looked up from germline, CDR1 is MGHRA and CDR2 is YSYEKL. Trimming shortened V by 1 base and J by 9 bases, and 9 bases separated the two germline ends. CDR3 length: 12 amino acids. The CDR3 loop is CASSQGGAQAFF. In nucleotides, the CDR3 is TGCGCCAGCAGCCAAGGAGGGGCTCAAGCTTTCTTT.

The chain joins TRBV5-1 to TRBJ2-3; 14 bases agree with TRBD2. The CDR3 is 18 residues long. V dropped 0 bases and J dropped 1; count of bases not matched to a gene: 4. CDR1 SGHRS and CDR2 YFSETQ come from the germline V gene. The CDR3: CASSLGLAGGHRTDTQYF. In DNA form, the CDR3 reads TGCGCCAGCAGCTTGGGACTAGCGGGGGGGCATCGCACAGATACGCAGTATTTT.

The chain is built from TRBV6-4 and TRBJ1-6; 9 bases match TRBD1. Germline V gene sequence: CDR1 MRHNA, CDR2 SNTAGT. The CDR3 is made up of 15 amino acids. J was trimmed by 9 bases and V by 3 bases; bases with no gene match: 6. This CDR3 is CASSESGQGSSPLHF. CDR3 DNA sequence: TGTGCCAGCAGTGAATCGGGACAGGGTAGTTCACCCCTCCACTTT.

This clone came up a few times. The chain recombines TRBV21-1 with TRBJ1-5. TRBV21-1 is assigned pseudogene status. CDR3 length: 15 amino acids. The CDR3 loop is CASSKVGCFNQPQHF. The DNA of the CDR3 is TGTGCCAGCAGCAAAGTGGGGTGCTTCAATCAGCCCCAGCATTTT.

The rearrangement uses TRBV19 and TRBJ2-7; D remains unclear. CDR1 is LNHDA, CDR2 SQIVND, per germline (reference sequence). This CDR3 has 14 amino acids. V was clipped by 4 bases and J by 0 bases, with 10 bases between them. The CDR3 bases are TGTGCCAGTAGTAACCAATTGAGCTCCTACGAGCAGTACTTC. It yields the protein CASSNQLSSYEQYF. Based on the CDR3 plus reference TRBV19 and TRBJ2-7, the full variable domain is DGGITQSPKYLFRKEGQNVTLSCEQNLNHDAMYWYRQDPGQGLRLIYYSQIVNDFQKGDIAEGYSVSREKKESFPLTVTSAQKNPTAFYLCASSNQLSSYEQYFGPGTRLTVT.